This passage covers 10 T cell receptor beta chains from one sample sequenced in a study of tumor-infiltrating lymphocytes in localized non-small cell lung cancer. Sequencing was performed with immunoSEQ multiplex PCR; in TCRdb, only in-frame clones are kept and a portion is missing. The table shows 16,000 or so clones, with roughly two thirds occurring only once. The sequencing input was lung tumor tissue. The receptor source for this set is a human donor with non-small cell lung cancer.

The genes are TRBV4-2 and TRBJ2-1, with D unresolved. The V end lost 4 bases, the J end lost 1 base, and 11 bases lay between the germline ends. The CDR3 covers 15 residues. Germline assignment: CDR1 LGHNA and CDR2 YNFKEQ. This chain's CDR3 is CASSPQLGSYNEQFF. DNA for the CDR3: TGTGCCAGCAGCCCCCAACTGGGGTCCTACAATGAGCAGTTCTTC.

This clone was found a few times. The rearrangement links TRBV2 to TRBJ2-3; 12 bases fit TRBD2. The germline CDR1 and CDR2 sequences are SNHLY and FYNNEI. Trimming took 7 bases from V and 4 from J; bases not matched to a gene: 0. The CDR3 has 13 residues. The CDR3 reads CASTSGRADTQYF. The CDR3 DNA follows: TGTGCCAGCACTAGCGGGAGGGCAGATACGCAGTATTTT.

This clone came up a few times. The chain has TRBV9 and TRBJ1-4; D possibly corresponds to TRBD1 (5 bases). CDR3 length: 14 residues. Germline lookup yields CDR1 SGDLS and CDR2 YYNGEE. The V end lost 3 bases, the J end lost 5 bases, and 11 bases lay between the germline ends. The CDR3 sequence: CASSADRTNEKLFF. Here the CDR3 DNA reads TGTGCCAGCAGCGCCGACAGAACCAATGAAAAACTGTTTTTT.

This sequence joins TRBV19 and TRBJ1-5; the match to TRBD1 covers 9 bases. Germline CDR1 LNHDA, CDR2 SQIVND (reference sequence). CDR3 length equals 15 residues. V dropped 3 bases and J dropped 2; count of bases not matched to a gene: 2. The CDR3 spells CASSITGGGNQPQHF. The CDR3 DNA reads as TGTGCCAGTAGTATTACAGGGGGCGGCAATCAGCCCCAGCATTTT.

The chain employs TRBV2 and TRBJ1-3, with 8 bases identical to TRBD1. This CDR3 region has 13 residues. CDR1 SNHLY and CDR2 FYNNEI come from the germline V gene. The V gene end was trimmed by 8 bases and the J gene end by 2 bases; junction bases not matched to a gene: 2. The CDR3 reads CASADRAGNTIYF. CDR3 in DNA: TGTGCCAGCGCGGACAGGGCTGGAAACACCATATATTTT.

V usage is TRBV6-5 and J usage is TRBJ1-2, with 9 bases lining up with TRBD1. CDR1 and CDR2 (germline): MNHEY, SVGAGI. The CDR3 length is 15 residues. The trim removed 6 bases at V and 5 bases at J, leaving 10 bases unmatched. The CDR3 nucleotides read TGTGCCAGCAGCCCTCGGGACAGGGCTACTTATGGCTACACCTTC. It yields the protein CASSPRDRATYGYTF.

V gene TRBV29-1 combines with J gene TRBJ2-3, with 13 nucleotides matching TRBD2. This CDR3 contains 16 residues. Germline trimming cut 4 bases from V and 0 bases from J; bases unmatched to any gene: 4. The V gene's germline CDR1 is SQVTM and CDR2 ANQGSEA. The CDR3 bases are TGCAGCGTTGGGACTAGCGGGGGTCCTAGCACAGATACGCAGTATTTT. Residues: CSVGTSGGPSTDTQYF.

This clone appeared a single time. This chain uses TRBV5-1 with TRBJ2-6; D perhaps matches TRBD1 (6 bases). Trimming removed 7 bases at V and 0 bases at J, with 11 bases between. CDR1 and CDR2 from the germline V gene are SGHRS and YFSETQ. The CDR3 sequence is 15 residues long. The CDR3 loop reads CASAQGSSGANVLTF. CDR3 in DNA: TGCGCCAGCGCTCAGGGGAGCTCTGGGGCCAACGTCCTGACTTTC.

The chain links TRBV6-1 to TRBJ1-6, with D possibly TRBD1 on 6 matching bases. The V and J ends lost 4 bases and 8 bases respectively, with 18 bases between them. There are 16 residues in the CDR3. The V gene's germline CDR1 is MNHNS and CDR2 SASEGT. The CDR3 sequence is CASSAHRVRRDSPLHF. The CDR3, as DNA: TGTGCCAGCAGTGCCCACAGGGTACGGAGGGATTCACCCCTCCACTTT.

The V and J genes are TRBV19 and TRBJ1-1, with a tentative D call TRBD1 (5 bases). Germline V gene lookup returns CDR1 LNHDA and CDR2 SQIVND (reference sequence). Deletions cut 5 bases from V and 3 bases from J, with 10 bases between. This CDR3 has 13 amino acids. CDR3 in amino acids: CASSGRGHTEAFF. DNA for the CDR3: TGTGCCAGTAGTGGCCGGGGCCACACTGAAGCTTTCTTT.